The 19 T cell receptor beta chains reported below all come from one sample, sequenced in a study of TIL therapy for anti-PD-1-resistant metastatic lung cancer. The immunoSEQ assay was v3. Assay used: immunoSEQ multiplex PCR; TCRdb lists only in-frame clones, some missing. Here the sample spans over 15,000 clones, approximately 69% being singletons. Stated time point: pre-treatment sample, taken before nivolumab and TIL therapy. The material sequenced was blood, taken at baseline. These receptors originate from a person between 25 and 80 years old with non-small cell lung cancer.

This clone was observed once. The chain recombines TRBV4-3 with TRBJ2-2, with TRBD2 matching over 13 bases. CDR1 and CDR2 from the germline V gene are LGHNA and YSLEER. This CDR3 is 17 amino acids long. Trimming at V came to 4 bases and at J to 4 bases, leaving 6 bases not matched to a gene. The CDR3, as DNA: TGCGCCAGCAGCCGAGGACTAGCGGGGGACACCACCGGGGAGCTGTTTTTT. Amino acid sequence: CASSRGLAGDTTGELFF.

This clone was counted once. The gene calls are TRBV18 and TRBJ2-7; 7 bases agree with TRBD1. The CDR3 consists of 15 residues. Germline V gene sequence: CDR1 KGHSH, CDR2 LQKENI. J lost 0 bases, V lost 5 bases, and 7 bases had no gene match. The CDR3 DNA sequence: TGTGCCAGCTCAGGGGACAGAAGGAGCTCCTACGAGCAGTACTTC. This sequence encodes CASSGDRRSSYEQYF.

The CDR3 nucleotides read TGTGCCAGCGGGGGGGCCTTGAGTGAGCAGTTCTTC. Translating gives CASGGALSEQFF. The V call is TRBV19, the J call TRBJ2-1; TRBD2 matches 8 bases. The length of the CDR3 is 12 residues. V shed 9 bases and J 9 bases; nucleotides not matched to a gene: 7. CDR1 LNHDA and CDR2 SQIVND come from the germline V gene (reference sequence).

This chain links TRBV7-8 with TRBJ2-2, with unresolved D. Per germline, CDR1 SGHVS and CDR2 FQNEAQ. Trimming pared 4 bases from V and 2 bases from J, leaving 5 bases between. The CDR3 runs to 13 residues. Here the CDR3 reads CASSSKNTGELFF. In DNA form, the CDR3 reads TGTGCCAGCAGCTCAAAAAACACCGGGGAGCTGTTTTTT.

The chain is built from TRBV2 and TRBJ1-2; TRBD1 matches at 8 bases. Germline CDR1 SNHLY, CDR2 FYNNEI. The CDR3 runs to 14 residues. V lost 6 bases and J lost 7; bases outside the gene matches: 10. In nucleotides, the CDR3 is TGTGCCAGCAGCCCCCAGGGGGCGACTAGTGGCTACACCTTC. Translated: CASSPQGATSGYTF.

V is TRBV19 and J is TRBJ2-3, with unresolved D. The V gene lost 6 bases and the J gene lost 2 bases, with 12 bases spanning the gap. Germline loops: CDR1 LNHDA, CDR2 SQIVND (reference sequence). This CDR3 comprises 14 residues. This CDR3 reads CASSGRLFTDTQYF. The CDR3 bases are TGTGCCAGTAGCGGACGGCTCTTCACAGATACGCAGTATTTT.

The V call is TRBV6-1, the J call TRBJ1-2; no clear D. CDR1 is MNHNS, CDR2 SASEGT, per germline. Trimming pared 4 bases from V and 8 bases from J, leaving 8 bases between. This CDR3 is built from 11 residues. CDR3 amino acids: CASSGKVGYTF. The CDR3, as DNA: TGTGCCAGCAGTGGGAAAGTAGGCTACACCTTC.

CDR3: CASSPTSASGELFF. CDR3 coding DNA: TGTGCCAGCAGTCCCACTAGCGCCTCCGGGGAGCTGTTTTTT. The genes are TRBV28 and TRBJ2-2, with 7 bases lining up with TRBD2. This CDR3 comprises 14 residues. From germline, CDR1 is MDHEN and CDR2 SYDVKM. V shed 5 bases, J shed 6 bases, and the junction held 6 bases outside the gene matches.

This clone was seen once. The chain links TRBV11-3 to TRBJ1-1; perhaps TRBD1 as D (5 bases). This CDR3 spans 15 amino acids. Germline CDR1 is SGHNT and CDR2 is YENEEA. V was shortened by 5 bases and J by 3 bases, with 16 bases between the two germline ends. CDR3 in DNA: TGTGCCAGCAGCCCACTTACCTCGGGGGACACTGAAGCTTTCTTT. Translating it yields CASSPLTSGDTEAFF.

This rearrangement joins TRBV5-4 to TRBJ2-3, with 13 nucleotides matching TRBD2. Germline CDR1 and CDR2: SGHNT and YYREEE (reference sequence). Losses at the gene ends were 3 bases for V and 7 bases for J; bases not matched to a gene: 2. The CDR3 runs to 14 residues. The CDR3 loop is CASSSGTSGNTQYF. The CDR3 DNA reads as TGTGCCAGCAGCTCCGGGACTAGCGGGAATACGCAGTATTTT.

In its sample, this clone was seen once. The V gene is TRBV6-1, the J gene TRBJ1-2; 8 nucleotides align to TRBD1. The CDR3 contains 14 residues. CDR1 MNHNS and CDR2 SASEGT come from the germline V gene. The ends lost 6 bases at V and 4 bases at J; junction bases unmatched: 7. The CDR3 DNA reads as TGTGCCAGCAGCCGGGACAGGACCACCTATGGCTACACCTTC. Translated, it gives CASSRDRTTYGYTF.

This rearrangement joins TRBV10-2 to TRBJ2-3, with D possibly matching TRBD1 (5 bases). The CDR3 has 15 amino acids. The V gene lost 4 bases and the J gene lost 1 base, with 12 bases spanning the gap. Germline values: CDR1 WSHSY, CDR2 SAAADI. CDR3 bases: TGCGCCAGCAGTGTGGGCAGGGCTGGCACAGATACGCAGTATTTT. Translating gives CASSVGRAGTDTQYF.

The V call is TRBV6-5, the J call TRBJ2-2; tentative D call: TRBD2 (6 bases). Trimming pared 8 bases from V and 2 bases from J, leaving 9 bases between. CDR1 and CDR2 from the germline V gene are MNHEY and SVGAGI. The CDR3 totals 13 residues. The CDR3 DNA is TGTGCCAGCCTCGCGGGAAACACCGGGGAGCTGTTTTTT. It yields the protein CASLAGNTGELFF.

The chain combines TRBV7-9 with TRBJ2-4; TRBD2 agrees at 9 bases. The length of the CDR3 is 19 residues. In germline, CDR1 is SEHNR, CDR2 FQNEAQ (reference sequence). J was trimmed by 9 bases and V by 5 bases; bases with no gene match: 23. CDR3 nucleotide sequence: TGTGCCAGCAGCATTACAGGGAAGTTGGCTAGCGGGGTTCCGGGCATTCAGTACTTC. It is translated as CASSITGKLASGVPGIQYF.

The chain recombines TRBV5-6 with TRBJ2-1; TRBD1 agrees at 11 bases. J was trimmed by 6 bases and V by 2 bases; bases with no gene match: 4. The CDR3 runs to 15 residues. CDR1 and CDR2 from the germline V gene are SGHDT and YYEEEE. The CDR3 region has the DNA TGTGCCAGCAGCTTTCTCGGGACAGGGGGCAATGAGCAGTTCTTC. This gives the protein CASSFLGTGGNEQFF.

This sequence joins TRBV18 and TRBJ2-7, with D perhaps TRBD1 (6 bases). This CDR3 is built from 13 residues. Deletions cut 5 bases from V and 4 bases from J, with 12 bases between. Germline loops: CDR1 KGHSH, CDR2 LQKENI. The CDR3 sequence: CASSSGQGYEQYF. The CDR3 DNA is TGTGCCAGCTCATCCGGCCAGGGGTACGAGCAGTACTTC.

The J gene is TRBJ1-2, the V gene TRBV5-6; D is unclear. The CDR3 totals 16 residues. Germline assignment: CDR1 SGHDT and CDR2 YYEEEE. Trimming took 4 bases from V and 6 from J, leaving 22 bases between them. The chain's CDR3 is CASSSGKHAIIDGYTF. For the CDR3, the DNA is TGTGCCAGCAGCAGCGGTAAACACGCTATTATTGATGGCTACACCTTC.

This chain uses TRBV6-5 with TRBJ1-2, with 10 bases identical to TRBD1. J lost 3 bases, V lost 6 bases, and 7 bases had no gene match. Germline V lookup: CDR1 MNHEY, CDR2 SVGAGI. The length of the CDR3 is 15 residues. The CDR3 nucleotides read TGTGCCAGCAGCTTGGGGACAGGGGACTACTATGGCTACACCTTC. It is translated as CASSLGTGDYYGYTF.

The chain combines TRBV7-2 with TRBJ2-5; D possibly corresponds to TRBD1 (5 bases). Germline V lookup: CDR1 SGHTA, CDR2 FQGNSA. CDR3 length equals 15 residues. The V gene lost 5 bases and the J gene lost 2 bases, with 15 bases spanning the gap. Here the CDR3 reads CASSTQQDLQETQYF. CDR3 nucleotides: TGTGCCAGCAGCACACAACAGGACCTACAAGAGACCCAGTACTTC.